The 16 T cell receptor beta chains below all came from one sample that was sequenced in a study of radiotherapy plus CTLA-4 blockade in lung cancer. Sequencing used immunoSEQ multiplex PCR; TCRdb keeps in-frame clones, though not all of them. The repertoire holds about 45,000 clones, roughly 64% seen once, with more than 20% in the top ten. The sequenced sample was peripheral blood, obtained from a patient treated with radiotherapy plus ipilimumab. The receptors derive from a human donor with non-small cell lung cancer who had a partial response to radiotherapy plus ipilimumab.

The chain joins TRBV7-9 to TRBJ2-5, with 7 bases fitting TRBD1. Germline lookup yields CDR1 SEHNR and CDR2 FQNEAQ (reference sequence). The CDR3 is 15 residues long. The V segment lost 5 bases and the J segment 7 bases; nucleotides outside the gene matches: 13. CDR3: CASSPPGTVKGTQYF. As DNA, the CDR3 is TGTGCCAGCAGCCCACCGGGGACAGTAAAAGGGACCCAGTACTTC.

The chain carries TRBV6-5 and TRBJ1-1; perhaps TRBD1 as D (5 bases). V gave up 5 bases and J gave up 0 bases, with 10 bases separating them. The CDR3 totals 14 residues. Germline lookup yields CDR1 MNHEY and CDR2 SVGAGI. The CDR3 sequence: CASSQQVLNTEAFF. CDR3 DNA: TGTGCCAGCAGTCAACAGGTATTGAACACTGAAGCTTTCTTT.

V and J are TRBV5-6 and TRBJ2-7; 8 bases line up with TRBD2. The J call may be mistaken, given a closer DNA end match to TRBJ2-5. Germline values: CDR1 SGHDT, CDR2 YYEEEE. The CDR3 has 15 residues. CDR3 sequence: CASSLFPSGGGTQYF. The CDR3 DNA follows: TGTGCCAGCAGCTTGTTCCCCAGCGGGGGTGGGACCCAGTACTTC.

This sequence joins TRBV7-6 and TRBJ1-6, with a weak D call TRBD1 (6 bases). The germline gives CDR1 SGHVS, CDR2 FNYEAQ. Deletions cut 1 base from V and 9 bases from J, with 7 bases between. CDR3 size: 13 residues. For the CDR3, the DNA is TGTGCCAGCAGCTTAGTGACAGGTTCACCCCTCCACTTT. Its protein is CASSLVTGSPLHF.

This clone was seen once. The chain has TRBV29-1 and TRBJ1-4, with D unclear. V was shortened by 7 bases and J by 5 bases, with 5 bases between the two germline ends. Germline V lookup: CDR1 SQVTM, CDR2 ANQGSEA. The CDR3 contains 10 residues. The CDR3 spells CSAQNEKLFF. The CDR3 region has the DNA TGCAGCGCCCAAAATGAAAAACTGTTTTTT.

This clone has only one observation. The V call is TRBV19, the J call TRBJ2-5, with 11 bases matching TRBD2. The CDR3 contains 16 residues. V gave up 5 bases and J gave up 5 bases; unmatched junction bases: 10. CDR1 and CDR2 from the germline V gene are LNHDA and SQIVND (reference sequence). The CDR3 loop is CASSVSGGAVMETQYF. The CDR3 coding sequence is TGTGCCAGTAGTGTTAGCGGGGGGGCCGTCATGGAGACCCAGTACTTC. Complete variable domain (other parts from reference TRBV19 and TRBJ2-5): DGGITQSPKYLFRKEGQNVTLSCEQNLNHDAMYWYRQDPGQGLRLIYYSQIVNDFQKGDIAEGYSVSREKKESFPLTVTSAQKNPTAFYLCASSVSGGAVMETQYFGPGTRLLVL.

Turning to this clone: A read error may account for a junction end that differs from germline. This chain joins TRBV6-1 and TRBJ1-2, with 10 bases fitting TRBD1. From germline, CDR1 is MNHNS and CDR2 SASEGT. The CDR3 has 15 amino acids. CDR3 bases: TGTGCCAGCAGCTTAGACAGGGGGCGCGTCTATGGCTACGCCTTC. Protein sequence: CASSLDRGRVYGYAF.

CDR3 DNA sequence: TGTGCCAGCAGCTCTAGGGGACTAGCGGGGGGGCCCGACACCGGGGAGCTGTTTTTT. Protein product: CASSSRGLAGGPDTGELFF. This sequence joins TRBV11-2 and TRBJ2-2; 16 bases match TRBD2. CDR1 is SGHAT and CDR2 is FQNNGV in the germline V gene. Germline trimming cut 4 bases from V and 3 bases from J; bases unmatched to any gene: 8. The CDR3 consists of 19 residues.

The chain recombines TRBV6-1 with TRBJ1-2; TRBD1 aligns across 8 bases. With 6 bases clipped from V and 6 bases from J, the junction kept 6 bases outside the gene matches. The germline CDR1 and CDR2 sequences are MNHNS and SASEGT. The CDR3 sequence is 13 residues long. CDR3 in amino acids: CASRGQGANGYTF. The CDR3 DNA reads as TGTGCCAGCAGGGGCCAGGGGGCCAATGGCTACACCTTC.

The CDR3 sequence is CASSIDLGPGINYGYTF. CDR3 sequence (DNA): TGTGCCAGTAGTATAGATCTGGGCCCGGGGATTAACTATGGCTACACCTTC. V gene TRBV19 combines with J gene TRBJ1-2, with D unresolved. The CDR3 is 17 amino acids. Germline CDR1 is LNHDA and CDR2 is SQIVND (reference sequence). V gave up 0 bases and J gave up 1 base, with 15 bases separating them. Together with reference TRBV19 and TRBJ1-2, the CDR3 gives the full variable domain: DGGITQSPKYLFRKEGQNVTLSCEQNLNHDAMYWYRQDPGQGLRLIYYSQIVNDFQKGDIAEGYSVSREKKESFPLTVTSAQKNPTAFYLCASSIDLGPGINYGYTFGSGTRLTVV.

This chain uses TRBV5-6 with TRBJ2-1, with 10 bases lining up with TRBD2. V trimming: 4 bases; J trimming: 6 bases; junction bases outside the gene matches: 4. Germline loops: CDR1 SGHDT, CDR2 YYEEEE. The CDR3 loop spans 14 amino acids. The CDR3 coding sequence is TGTGCCAGCAGCAGTAGCGGGAGGACCAATGAGCAGTTCTTC. Its translation: CASSSSGRTNEQFF.

CDR3 bases: TGTGCCAGCAGCCTTAGCGGGACTAGCACAGATACGCAGTATTTT. Translating it yields CASSLSGTSTDTQYF. J is TRBJ2-3 and V is TRBV14, with 8 bases matching TRBD2. Germline-derived CDR1 and CDR2 are SGHDN and FVKESK. Trimming cost V 4 bases and J 0 bases; bases outside gene matches: 3. This CDR3 has 15 amino acids.

This clone has only a few counts. The V gene is TRBV4-2, the J gene TRBJ1-5, with TRBD1 matching over 11 bases. The CDR3 totals 13 residues. The trim removed 4 bases at V and 7 bases at J, leaving 0 bases unmatched. Germline V gene sequence: CDR1 LGHNA, CDR2 YNFKEQ. CDR3 bases: TGTGCCAGCAGCCGGGACAGGGGGCAGCCCCAGCATTTT. Translating it yields CASSRDRGQPQHF.

The CDR3: CASSDYGQGNTEAFF. For the CDR3, the DNA is TGTGCCAGCAGTGACTACGGACAGGGGAACACTGAAGCTTTCTTT. The chain uses TRBV2 and TRBJ1-1, with 8 bases that match TRBD1. The V gene end was trimmed by 3 bases and the J gene end by 1 base; junction bases not matched to a gene: 4. The germline V gene has CDR1 SNHLY and CDR2 FYNNEI. The CDR3 has 15 residues.

The V call is TRBV6-1, the J call TRBJ1-6; D not certain. The V end was cut by 3 bases, the J end by 0 bases, with 9 bases between. This CDR3 has 16 residues. Germline CDR1 reads MNHNS; CDR2 reads SASEGT. CDR3 loop: CASSEGGSSYNSPLHF. DNA of the CDR3: TGTGCCAGCAGTGAGGGAGGGAGCTCCTATAATTCACCCCTCCACTTT.

This clone was seen a single time. The chain has TRBV5-4 and TRBJ2-1; D call uncertain. Germline loops: CDR1 SGHNT, CDR2 YYREEE (reference sequence). Trimming stripped 4 bases from V and 5 bases from J, with 7 bases between. CDR3 size: 12 residues. As DNA, the CDR3 is TGTGCCAGCAGCGGCAATAACAATGAGCAGTTCTTC. Protein: CASSGNNNEQFF. Full variable domain (outside the CDR3, taken from reference TRBV5-4 and TRBJ2-1): ETGVTQSPTHLIKTRGQQVTLRCSSQSGHNTVSWYQQALGQGPQFIFQYYREEENGRGNFPPRFSGLQFPNYSSELNVNALELDDSALYLCASSGNNNEQFFGPGTRLTVL.